This entry lists 11 T cell receptor beta chains sequenced from one sample in a study of post-analysis software for immune sequencing data. Study results and limitations: Included in a set of about five TRBV segments more frequent in patients than controls were TRBV5-6, TRBV5-1 and TRBV20-1.

The antigens these receptors bind are not known. Unique molecular identifiers featured in each of the TCR beta cDNA libraries. TCRdb passed the PCR reads through MiXCR, listing each CDR3 protein once. The table lists 350,000 to 450,000 distinct CDR3 sequences, roughly 30% of them singletons, with around an eighth in the top ten. Sequences were obtained from blood. All receptors derive from a girl between 5 and 17 years old with multiple sclerosis.

This clonotype was counted between two and nine times. The chain employs TRBV20-1 and TRBJ2-3; maybe TRBD1 (6 bases). Trimming removed 1 base at V and 2 bases at J, with 16 bases between. Germline CDR1 DFQATT, CDR2 SNEGSKA (reference sequence). The CDR3 is 16 amino acids. CDR3 DNA sequence: TGCAGTGCTAGAGTCGTCGGCAGGGGATCCACAGATACGCAGTATTTT. It codes for CSARVVGRGSTDTQYF.

The rearrangement uses TRBV29-1 and TRBJ2-7; D is ambiguous. TRBJ2-5 explains the end of the DNA better; the J call may be wrong. The germline CDR1 and CDR2 sequences are SQVTM and ANQGSEA. The CDR3 spans 13 residues. Written as DNA, the CDR3 is TGCAGCGTCCCCACCTACTACGGGGAGACCCAGTACTTC. This codes for CSVPTYYGETQYF.

The rearrangement joins TRBV6-6 to TRBJ1-2, with D perhaps TRBD1 (5 bases). This CDR3 comprises 15 residues. Deletions cut 6 bases from V and 2 bases from J, with 16 bases between. Germline V lookup: CDR1 MNHNY, CDR2 SVGAGI (reference sequence). CDR3: CASRLGTAVNYGYTF. CDR3 DNA: TGTGCCAGCAGACTCGGGACGGCGGTAAACTATGGCTACACCTTC.

The chain recombines TRBV5-1 with TRBJ2-3; 9 positions agree with TRBD2. Germline V gives CDR1 SGHRS, CDR2 YFSETQ. The CDR3 totals 15 residues. J lost 2 bases, V lost 4 bases, and 5 bases had no gene match. In nucleotides, the CDR3 is TGCGCCAGCAGCCCACGGACTAGCGTCACAGATACGCAGTATTTT. It specifies CASSPRTSVTDTQYF.

This chain uses TRBV4-1 with TRBJ2-4, with 8 bases identical to TRBD2. The junction had 13 bases not matched to a gene; V was cut back by 4 bases and J by 8 bases. The CDR3 is made up of 16 amino acids. Germline V gene data show CDR1 as MGHRA and CDR2 as YSYEKL. Here the CDR3 DNA reads TGCGCCAGCAGCCGACTAGCCGCCGGGGGGGGCTACATTCAGTACTTC. Protein: CASSRLAAGGGYIQYF.

Comment on this clonotype: An end of the junction differs from the germline gene, which may be a read error. The chain is built from TRBV12-3 or TRBV12-4 and TRBJ2-5; 8 bases line up with TRBD2. The CDR3 consists of 14 residues. The CDR3 protein is CASRHRGGAEAQYF. The CDR3 DNA follows: TGTGCCAGCAGACACCGGGGGGGAGCAGAGGCCCAGTACTTC.

The CDR3 sequence: CASRAYNEQFF. DNA for the CDR3: TGTGCCAGCAGGGCATACAATGAGCAGTTCTTC. V and J are TRBV2 and TRBJ2-1; unclear D gene. The V gene lost 6 bases and the J gene lost 4 bases, with 4 bases spanning the gap. The CDR3 spans 11 residues. Germline values: CDR1 SNHLY, CDR2 FYNNEI.

This clonotype was found a few times. V gene TRBV10-3 combines with J gene TRBJ2-1, with TRBD1 matching 9 bases. The CDR3 contains 17 residues. CDR1 and CDR2 from the germline V gene are ENHRY and SYGVKD. V shed 3 bases, J shed 5 bases, and the junction held 11 bases outside the gene matches. The DNA for the CDR3 is TGTGCCATCAGTGACCCCCCCGGGACAGGGAACAACAATGAGCAGTTCTTC. Protein sequence: CAISDPPGTGNNNEQFF.

The chain recombines TRBV5-1 with TRBJ2-1; 9 bases map to TRBD1. The CDR3 totals 16 residues. V shed 3 bases, J shed 6 bases, and the junction held 10 bases outside the gene matches. The germline CDR1 and CDR2 sequences are SGHRS and YFSETQ. This chain's CDR3 is CASSSMGQGMRNEQFF. The CDR3 coding sequence is TGCGCCAGCAGCTCCATGGGACAGGGTATGCGCAATGAGCAGTTCTTC.

The V call is TRBV3-1, the J call TRBJ1-1; D is undetermined. Germline V gene lookup returns CDR1 LGHDT and CDR2 YNNKEL (reference sequence). CDR3 length: 12 residues. Trimming removed 0 bases from V and 10 bases from J, with 9 bases in between. CDR3 DNA: TGTGCCAGCAGCCAAGAGGCCACGGGAGCTTTCTTT. Translating gives CASSQEATGAFF.

This rearrangement joins TRBV12-3 or TRBV12-4 to TRBJ2-1; weak D call: TRBD1 (6 bases). Trimming took off 3 bases at V and 2 bases at J, with 8 bases between the two ends. This CDR3 has 14 residues. This chain's CDR3 is CASSFGDTYNEQFF. The CDR3 region has the DNA TGTGCCAGCAGTTTCGGGGACACCTACAATGAGCAGTTCTTC.